This T cell receptor beta chain was recovered during a study of blood T cell repertoires in COVID-19. Study context: Researchers got acute and convalescent COVID-19 samples from the United States, Italy and Spain. PBMCs, B-cell-depleted T cells, or T cells provided the cDNA or gDNA that made up the material.

CDR3 length equals 13 residues. V was trimmed by 0 bases and J by 2 bases, leaving 4 bases between them. Germline V gene lookup returns CDR1 SGHTA and CDR2 FQGNSA. Original data processing: Reference gene primer amplification gave estimated nucleated cell counts. The assay was immunoSEQ multiplex PCR, and TCRdb's table has in-frame clones only and misses some. The D gene and trimming were derived from the DNA, and the V and J assignments and clone size from that table. Here the sample spans about 71,000 clones, about 81% being singletons. This clone was seen only once. The genes are TRBV7-2 and TRBJ2-5; the D is unclear. This TCR was sampled from a woman aged 80 or over with acute or convalescent COVID-19. The specimen was peripheral blood. CDR3 in amino acids: CASSLATQETQYF. CDR3 in DNA: TGTGCCAGCAGCTTAGCCACTCAAGAGACCCAGTACTTC.